The clone carrying this T cell receptor beta chain was counted a single time. Its antigen is unidentified. V was clipped by 0 bases and J by 6 bases, with 13 bases between them. CDR1 and CDR2 (germline): SGDLS, YYNGEE. CDR3 length equals 16 residues. This entry belongs to a study of monozygotic twins with cystic fibrosis. Turning to the study itself: Approximately 2.8 micrograms of fragmented DNA underwent about 16 PCR cycles for library preparation.

Findings of the study overall: Low clonality (median roughly 0.0095) suggested a mostly naive repertoire. Monozygotic CF twin pairs shared significantly more nucleotide-identical clonotypes than unrelated CF individuals did.

Using immunoSEQ multiplex PCR, the repertoire was profiled, and TCRdb retains in-frame clones only, with some absent. Found here are roughly 12,000 clones, 85% of them singletons; the top ten hold 0.45% to 0.55%. This clonotype was obtained from a man between 18 and 35 years old with cystic fibrosis. Sequenced material: blood. The V gene is TRBV9, the J gene TRBJ1-6; D might be TRBD1 (6 bases). The CDR3 DNA sequence: TGTGCCAGCAGCGTAGAACAGGGAGGGTTTAATTCACCCCTCCACTTT. Protein product: CASSVEQGGFNSPLHF.